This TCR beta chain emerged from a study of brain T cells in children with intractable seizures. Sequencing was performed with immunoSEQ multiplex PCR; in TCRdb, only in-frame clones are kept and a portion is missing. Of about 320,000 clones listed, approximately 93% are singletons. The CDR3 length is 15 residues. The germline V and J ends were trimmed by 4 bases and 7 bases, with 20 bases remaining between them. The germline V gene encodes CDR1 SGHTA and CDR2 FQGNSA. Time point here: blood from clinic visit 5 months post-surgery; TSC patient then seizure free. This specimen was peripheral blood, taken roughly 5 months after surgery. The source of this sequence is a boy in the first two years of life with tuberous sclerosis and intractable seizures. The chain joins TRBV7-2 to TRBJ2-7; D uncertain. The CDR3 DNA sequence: TGTGCCAGCAGCTCCGCCAAAGGCCCCAGGATGGAGCAGTACTTC. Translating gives CASSSAKGPRMEQYF.